These 11 T cell receptor beta chains share one sample of origin, sequenced in a study of CD8+CD57+ T cells in acquired aplastic anemia. For CDR3 and TCR beta VDJ profiling, genomic DNA was the template used. Each CDR3 protein gets one entry after TCRdb re-called the reads with MiXCR. The sample has around 150,000 distinct CDR3 sequences; around 40% are singletons. Source material: sorted CD4+, CD8+, or CD8+CD57+ T cells (not recorded which) from PBMCs. Receptors were obtained from a human donor in good health.

This clonotype was picked up many times. The V call is TRBV7-3, the J call TRBJ1-1, with D hard to call. CDR3 length equals 14 residues. The V gene's germline CDR1 is SGHTA and CDR2 FQGTGA. Deletions cut 5 bases from V and 7 bases from J, with 17 bases between. The CDR3 DNA follows: TGTGCCAGCAGCCCCAACAGCTATATGAGTGAAGCTTTCTTT. Its protein product is CASSPNSYMSEAFF.

The table lists this clonotype with a few counts. V usage is TRBV7-8 and J usage is TRBJ2-5; D might be TRBD1 (6 bases). Trimming took off 1 base at V and 7 bases at J, with 19 bases between the two ends. CDR1 SGHVS and CDR2 FQNEAQ come from the germline V gene. The CDR3 is made up of 16 amino acids. CDR3 DNA: TGTGCCAGCAGCTTAGGTCATGGACAGTCCAGCAGGACCCAGTACTTC. Residues: CASSLGHGQSSRTQYF.

The sample holds many counts of this clonotype. The CDR3 DNA sequence: TGTGCCATCAGTGAGCCGGGACGGGGATTTAGCAATCAGCCCCAGCATTTT. Its translation: CAISEPGRGFSNQPQHF. The rearrangement joins TRBV10-3 to TRBJ1-5; D may be TRBD1 (5 bases). Germline CDR1 reads ENHRY; CDR2 reads SYGVKD. This CDR3 comprises 17 residues. The V gene lost 2 bases and the J gene lost 0 bases, with 14 bases spanning the gap.

This clonotype was counted ten times or more. The chain carries TRBV7-3 and TRBJ2-5; D possibly matches TRBD1 or TRBD2 (5 bases each). Trimming stripped 2 bases from V and 4 bases from J, with 8 bases between. Germline lookup yields CDR1 SGHTA and CDR2 FQGTGA. This CDR3 comprises 13 residues. The CDR3 nucleotides are TGTGCCAGCAGCTTATGGGGGAGAGAGACCCAGTACTTC. Encoded protein: CASSLWGRETQYF.

The genes are TRBV7-9 and TRBJ2-7, with D tentatively TRBD1 (6 bases). The CDR3 loop spans 13 amino acids. The germline V and J ends were trimmed by 5 bases and 7 bases, with 15 bases remaining between them. The germline gives CDR1 SEHNR, CDR2 FQNEAQ (reference sequence). CDR3 nucleotide sequence: TGTGCCAGCAGCCCAATAGACAGGTTTGAGCAGTACTTC. Its translation: CASSPIDRFEQYF. Together with reference TRBV7-9 and TRBJ2-7, the CDR3 gives the full variable domain: DTGVSQNPRHKITKRGQNVTFRCDPISEHNRLYWYRQTLGQGPEFLTYFQNEAQLEKSRLLSDRFSAERPKGSFSTLEIQRTEQGDSAMYLCASSPIDRFEQYFGPGTRLTVT.

As DNA, the CDR3 is TGCAGTGCTAGAACCACAGGGGGCGGGAATAACTATGGCTACACCTTC. Translation: CSARTTGGGNNYGYTF. The chain employs TRBV20-1 and TRBJ1-2, with 9 bases fitting TRBD1. The length of the CDR3 is 16 residues. J lost 1 base, V lost 2 bases, and 8 bases had no gene match. Germline V gene sequence: CDR1 DFQATT, CDR2 SNEGSKA (reference sequence).

This chain connects TRBV19 to TRBJ2-7, with D possibly being TRBD1 (5 bases). The J call may not be correct, given that the DNA end is closer to TRBJ2-5. The CDR3 length is 15 residues. CDR1 is LNHDA and CDR2 is SQIVND in the germline V gene (reference sequence). CDR3 nucleotide sequence: TGTGCCAGTAGTATGGGCCCCACAGGTTCGGAGACCCAGTACTTC. It specifies CASSMGPTGSETQYF.

A word on this clonotype: The CDR3 end shows no conserved phenylalanine or tryptophan, and so a read error is likely. Because the CDR3's place on the DNA is in doubt, the DNA is left out and the CDR3 is given as listed by TCRdb. The rearrangement uses TRBV10-1 and TRBJ2-5. Ends included, the CDR3 has 8 residues. Germline-derived CDR1 and CDR2 are WNHNN and SYGVQD (reference sequence). CDR3 amino acids: CASSESWG.

This clonotype was counted at least ten times. This chain links TRBV5-1 with TRBJ2-6; D may be TRBD1 (6 bases). The length of the CDR3 is 17 residues. With 1 base removed from V and 1 base from J, the gap between germline ends came to 12 bases. Germline CDR1 and CDR2: SGHRS and YFSETQ. CDR3: CASSLLTGISGANVLTF. CDR3 coding DNA: TGCGCCAGCAGCTTGCTGACAGGTATATCTGGGGCCAACGTCCTGACTTTC.

This clonotype was picked up a small number of times. J is TRBJ1-5 and V is TRBV30, with 10 nucleotides matching TRBD1. Germline CDR1 and CDR2: GTSNPN and SVGIG (reference sequence). The CDR3 contains 14 residues. V shed 4 bases, J shed 2 bases, and the junction held 2 bases outside the gene matches. The CDR3 sequence: CAWTGTGGNQPQHF. The CDR3 coding sequence is TGTGCCTGGACTGGGACAGGGGGCAATCAGCCCCAGCATTTT.

This clonotype was observed a few times. The chain links TRBV28 to TRBJ1-2; D is perhaps TRBD1 (5 bases). The CDR3 has 13 residues. V was shortened by 3 bases and J by 8 bases, with 13 bases between the two germline ends. The germline V gene has CDR1 MDHEN and CDR2 SYDVKM. The CDR3 spells CASSFGTLRGYTF. The CDR3 region has the DNA TGTGCCAGCAGTTTCGGGACCTTAAGAGGCTACACCTTC.